These 22 T cell receptor beta chains were all obtained from the same sample, sequenced in a study of vaccination effects on CD4 cells after COVID-19. Expansion with viral peptide pools was applied to antigen-specific CD4+ T cells by the ViraFEST assay prior to sequencing. The culture ran for 10 days, and then CD4+ T cells were isolated. According to the study, vaccine recipients showed no prior SARS-CoV-2 infection and negative nucleocapsid antibodies. The repertoire was sequenced with immunoSEQ multiplex PCR; TCRdb's copy has only in-frame clones and lacks some. The profile shows 25,000 or so clones, 60% to 75% of them singletons. These TCRs' antigens remain unknown. Sequences were derived from CD4+ T cells from PBMCs cultured with HCoV-OC43 spike peptides, sampled before COVID-19 vaccination. Specified subset: HCoV-OC43 spike overlapping peptide pool stimulation. These receptors all stem from a human donor who received a COVID-19 vaccine.

V usage is TRBV5-1 and J usage is TRBJ1-2, with TRBD1 matching 7 bases. After removal of 5 bases from V and 4 bases from J, the junction contained 14 bases not matched to a gene. Germline V gene data show CDR1 as SGHRS and CDR2 as YFSETQ. This CDR3 has 16 residues. CDR3 coding DNA: TGCGCCAGCAGTAAGGGACAGCTGGGGGGAACCTATGGCTACACCTTC. It yields the protein CASSKGQLGGTYGYTF.

The chain employs TRBV25-1 and TRBJ2-5; TRBD1 matches 10 bases. This CDR3 has 16 residues. J was trimmed by 0 bases and V by 3 bases; bases with no gene match: 4. CDR1 and CDR2 from the germline V gene are MGHDK and SYGVNS. In DNA, the CDR3 is TGTGCCAGCAGTGAGGGGACAGGGGATTACCAAGAGACCCAGTACTTC. The encoded protein is CASSEGTGDYQETQYF.

The chain uses TRBV6-5 and TRBJ2-7, with 7 bases fitting TRBD2. The J segment lost 1 base and the V segment lost 2 bases, leaving 2 bases of the junction unmatched. The CDR3 is 14 amino acids. The germline V gene encodes CDR1 MNHEY and CDR2 SVGAGI. CDR3 loop: CASSYVGGSYEQYF. The CDR3 nucleotides read TGTGCCAGCAGTTACGTCGGGGGGTCCTACGAGCAGTACTTC.

The chain combines TRBV4-2 with TRBJ1-2, with TRBD1 as a possible D gene (6 bases). The germline gives CDR1 LGHNA, CDR2 YNFKEQ. V was trimmed by 0 bases and J by 1 base, leaving 9 bases between them. The CDR3 has 15 residues. The CDR3 protein is CASSQEAGVNYGYTF. DNA of the CDR3: TGTGCCAGCAGCCAAGAAGCAGGGGTTAACTATGGCTACACCTTC.

J is TRBJ1-2 and V is TRBV7-2; the D is unclear. Germline V CDR1 and CDR2: SGHTA, FQGNSA. V was pared by 0 bases and J by 6 bases, with 14 bases between. The CDR3 is 15 amino acids. The CDR3 protein is CASSLAGDAVNGYTF. CDR3 coding DNA: TGTGCCAGCAGCTTAGCCGGCGACGCCGTGAATGGCTACACCTTC.

This clone has a handful of counts. This chain links TRBV18 with TRBJ1-1; D gene unclear. This CDR3 has 13 amino acids. V was trimmed by 2 bases and J by 2 bases, leaving 6 bases between them. CDR1 is KGHSH and CDR2 is LQKENI in the germline V gene. The CDR3 sequence is CASSPNINTEAFF. DNA for the CDR3: TGTGCCAGCTCACCAAACATTAACACTGAAGCTTTCTTT.

This chain connects TRBV7-8 to TRBJ2-3; maybe TRBD2 (5 bases). The length of the CDR3 is 14 residues. Per the germline V gene, CDR1 is SGHVS and CDR2 is FQNEAQ. The V and J ends lost 4 bases and 3 bases respectively, with 11 bases between them. In nucleotides, the CDR3 is TGTGCCAGCAGCTCCCTACGGGGTACAGATACGCAGTATTTT. It specifies CASSSLRGTDTQYF.

The chain links TRBV6-5 to TRBJ1-2, with TRBD1 as a possible D gene (5 bases). The CDR3 consists of 14 residues. V lost 4 bases and J lost 7, with 16 bases in between. CDR1 is MNHEY and CDR2 is SVGAGI in the germline V gene. CDR3 protein: CASSSGFDNGGYTF. For the CDR3, the DNA is TGTGCCAGCAGTTCAGGGTTTGATAACGGTGGCTACACCTTC.

The chain links TRBV19 to TRBJ2-7, with 9 bases aligning to TRBD2. This CDR3 has 15 amino acids. Germline trimming cut 4 bases from V and 3 bases from J; bases unmatched to any gene: 7. In germline, CDR1 is LNHDA, CDR2 SQIVND (reference sequence). CDR3 amino acids: CASSTQAGGSYEQYF. The DNA for the CDR3 is TGTGCCAGTAGTACCCAAGCGGGGGGAAGCTACGAGCAGTACTTC.

The table lists this clone with a few counts. The rearrangement joins TRBV10-3 to TRBJ1-2; 9 nucleotides agree with TRBD1. CDR1 is ENHRY, CDR2 SYGVKD, per germline. The CDR3 spans 15 residues. The junction had 12 bases not matched to a gene; V was cut back by 10 bases and J by 3 bases. This CDR3 is CATKKTGQGHYGYTF. The CDR3 DNA follows: TGTGCCACTAAAAAAACGGGACAGGGCCACTATGGCTACACCTTC.

The genes are TRBV10-2 and TRBJ2-1, with D possibly being TRBD1 (6 bases). CDR1 WSHSY and CDR2 SAAADI come from the germline V gene. V shed 6 bases and J shed 4 bases, with 19 bases lying between them. The CDR3 runs 16 residues. The CDR3 here is CASSHDRPISYNEQFF. The CDR3 DNA is TGCGCCAGCAGCCATGACAGGCCAATTTCATACAATGAGCAGTTCTTC.

This clone occurred a few times. The chain couples TRBV7-2 to TRBJ2-3; 9 bases align to TRBD2. V lost 4 bases to trimming and J lost 2 bases; unmatched junction nucleotides: 4. Germline V gene sequence: CDR1 SGHTA, CDR2 FQGNSA. The CDR3 length is 15 residues. The CDR3 loop reads CASSSLAGFTDTQYF. In nucleotides, the CDR3 is TGTGCCAGCAGCTCCCTAGCGGGGTTCACAGATACGCAGTATTTT.

The chain has TRBV5-1 and TRBJ2-5, with TRBD1 matching over 10 bases. Germline-derived CDR1 and CDR2 are SGHRS and YFSETQ. J gave up 1 base and V 5 bases, and 5 bases lay outside the gene matches. The CDR3 covers 15 residues. CDR3 protein: CASRGDRGLQETQYF. The CDR3 DNA reads as TGCGCCAGCAGGGGGGACAGGGGACTCCAAGAGACCCAGTACTTC.

This chain joins TRBV4-1 and TRBJ1-4; D ambiguous. This CDR3 contains 18 residues. CDR1 and CDR2 from the germline V gene are MGHRA and YSYEKL. V gave up 0 bases and J gave up 0 bases, with 14 bases separating them. CDR3 sequence: CASSQDPTDGATNEKLFF. The DNA of the CDR3 is TGCGCCAGCAGCCAAGATCCTACAGACGGCGCAACTAATGAAAAACTGTTTTTT.

The V and J genes are TRBV13 and TRBJ2-7; 9 bases fit TRBD2. The ends lost 2 bases at V and 3 bases at J; junction bases unmatched: 20. The CDR3 loop spans 20 amino acids. Germline V gene data show CDR1 as PRHDT and CDR2 as FYEKMQ (reference sequence). The CDR3 loop is CASSLRGGFKREALIYEQYF. In DNA form, the CDR3 reads TGTGCCAGCAGCTTACGGGGGGGCTTTAAGCGGGAGGCCCTGATCTACGAGCAGTACTTC.

The chain uses TRBV7-9 and TRBJ2-3, with D possibly matching TRBD2 (6 bases). Germline-derived CDR1 and CDR2 are SEHNR and FQNEAQ (reference sequence). V was trimmed by 2 bases and J by 0 bases, leaving 12 bases between them. The CDR3 contains 16 residues. CDR3 nucleotide sequence: TGTGCCAGCAGCTTAATTGGGGGGACCAGCACAGATACGCAGTATTTT. Protein: CASSLIGGTSTDTQYF.

V is TRBV6-6 and J is TRBJ1-3; D is unresolved. The V and J ends lost 6 bases and 0 bases respectively, with 15 bases between them. The CDR3 is made up of 16 amino acids. Looked up from germline, CDR1 is MNHNY and CDR2 is SVGAGI (reference sequence). This CDR3 is CASRKGESYSGNTIYF. DNA for the CDR3: TGTGCCAGCAGAAAGGGCGAAAGTTACTCTGGAAACACCATATATTTT.

The chain recombines TRBV5-1 with TRBJ2-3; D not certain. The CDR3 spans 14 residues. Germline V gene sequence: CDR1 SGHRS, CDR2 YFSETQ. With 2 bases removed from V and 0 bases from J, the gap between germline ends came to 7 bases. The CDR3 sequence: CASSFPTSTDTQYF. Here the CDR3 DNA reads TGCGCCAGCAGCTTCCCTACTAGCACAGATACGCAGTATTTT.

This chain joins TRBV6-1 and TRBJ2-2; D perhaps matches TRBD2 (7 bases). The CDR3 sequence is 16 residues long. V was trimmed by 0 bases and J by 6 bases, leaving 14 bases between them. From germline, CDR1 is MNHNS and CDR2 SASEGT. The CDR3 coding sequence is TGTGCCAGCAGTGAAGCGCTTGGGGGGGCCGCCGGGGAGCTGTTTTTT. Its protein product is CASSEALGGAAGELFF.

This clone was detected a few times. This chain links TRBV11-2 with TRBJ1-1; D is perhaps TRBD1 (5 bases). CDR3 size: 14 residues. V gave up 1 base and J gave up 8 bases, with 14 bases separating them. Germline-derived CDR1 and CDR2 are SGHAT and FQNNGV. CDR3 in amino acids: CASSLAGVGAEAFF. CDR3 DNA sequence: TGTGCCAGCAGCTTAGCGGGGGTAGGCGCCGAAGCTTTCTTT.

The chain employs TRBV6-5 and TRBJ1-1, with D unresolved. The CDR3 has 13 residues. Germline V gives CDR1 MNHEY, CDR2 SVGAGI. Trimming removed 5 bases at V and 1 base at J, with 8 bases between. The DNA for the CDR3 is TGTGCCAGCAGTCCTTATACGAACACTGAAGCTTTCTTT. Its translation is CASSPYTNTEAFF.

The CDR3 nucleotides are TGTGCCAGCAGTGCGGGGGGCAGTGTCGATGAGCAGTTCTTC. This codes for CASSAGGSVDEQFF. The V call is TRBV11-3, the J call TRBJ2-1; 8 nucleotides agree with TRBD2. The V segment lost 6 bases and the J segment 8 bases; nucleotides outside the gene matches: 9. The germline gives CDR1 SGHNT, CDR2 YENEEA. The CDR3 is 14 amino acids.